This entry is about one T cell receptor (beta chain). The table lists this clonotype with a few counts. Its antigen is still unknown. No base qualities exist here, and no much larger clone lies one base off it. The sample is drawn from a study of identical twins (dated by TCRdb to between 2015 and 2016). In the study overall: TCR alpha and beta repertoires from monozygotic twins, unrelated adults of various ages and cord blood were deep-sequenced to test whether fetal clonotypes persist. To rule out contamination, the twin experiments were replicated at different times with different library preparation protocols.

Paper-wide results and their limitations: Compared with coincidental sharing between unrelated individuals, out-of-frame TCR alpha sequences shared between twins had an excess of sequences with low generation probability. Conclusions relied on cross-sectional statistical analysis, since the same donors could not be followed over many years. Fewer insertions were carried by abundant cord blood beta clonotypes; a weaker similar trend was observed in young adult naive repertoires, while no such trend was observed in memory repertoires. Zero-insertion analyses could be partly confounded by invariant T cells such as MAIT and iNKT, although diverse VJ usage argued against such confounding for most clonotypes. A weaker excess of twin sharing was found in beta out-of-frame sequences because the signal-to-noise ratio was lowered by fewer shared sequences. Recombination models systematically underestimated out-of-frame TCR alpha sharing in monozygotic twins but agreed with sharing between unrelated individuals.

Library preparation used 5' RACE. The reads were generated on an Illumina HiSeq 2000. Template switching added a universal primer binding site, and the final cDNA carried a unique molecular identifier that allowed TCR cDNA molecules to be counted accurately. Specific primers in the conserved constant-segment region were used to synthesize first-strand cDNA for TCR alpha and beta chains. To control for contamination, every cDNA library carried two barcodes: a SMART-Mk sample barcode plus Illumina barcodes. Two successive PCR steps introduced TruSeq adapter sequences along with Illumina sample barcodes. Sequencing of the TCR alpha and beta cDNA libraries was done on the Illumina HiSeq platform using custom primers. In the authors' own workflow: Unique molecular identifiers were extracted from raw reads with MiGEC, and CDR3 positions were determined with MiXCR. Recombination models were inferred per individual with the repgenHMM and IGoR tools using an EM algorithm. The tcR package in R was used for shared clonotype analysis, with sharing normalized by the product of cloneset sizes. Out-of-frame nonproductive sequences were analyzed to study raw recombination free of thymic and clonal selection effects. In-frame beta chains were kept once TCRdb had trimmed the public reads at Q25 with fastp and called clones with MiXCR. Rows merge per CDR3 protein into single entries with the most common DNA and genes. The authors' filters were not applied to this entry. In this sample the table shows 300,000 to 400,000 distinct CDR3 sequences, approximately 10% of which occur a single time. The leading ten clones occupy under 10% of the sample.

V is reduced by 10 bases and J by 5 bases, leaving a spacing of 15 bases between them. There are 13 amino acids in the CDR3, from cysteine to phenylalanine inclusive. This entry keeps only the CDR3 DNA: 39 bases, framed from base 1. Via the germline V gene (reference sequence), CDR1 is SEHNR and CDR2 FQNEAQ. All donors were healthy Caucasians. Three unrelated non-twin adults were also sequenced: a male aged 18 to 30, a male aged 50 to 60 and a female aged 50 to 60. Miltenyi CD45RO+ enrichment and human naive T-cell isolation kits were used to isolate memory (CD45RO+) and naive T cells from PBMC. The sequence is built from TRBV7-9 and TRBJ2-1; 5 matching bases give a weak D call of TRBD1. The receptor was derived from a woman between 50 and 59 years old in good health. The sample was naive T cells sorted from blood. Sample cell subset or site, as interpreted from the label and publication: cells isolated with a human naive T-cell isolation kit. Here is the DNA: TGTGCCAACCTTAACCCAGGGAACAATGAGCAGTTCTTC. Translated, it reads CANLNPGNNEQFF.